The 27 T cell receptor beta chains presented below share a single source sample, sequenced in a study of response to subunit inactivated influenza vaccine. In TCRdb, the RT-PCR reads were re-called with MiXCR into one record per CDR3 protein. The table has hundreds of thousands of distinct CDR3 sequences, 15% to 17% seen once. This sample comprised PBMCs from blood, obtained 11 to 12 days after vaccination. The receptor source for this set is a man in his forties or fifties who received an inactivated influenza vaccine.

The V gene is TRBV5-1, the J gene TRBJ2-1, with a tentative D call TRBD2 (6 bases). The V end was cut by 4 bases, the J end by 3 bases, with 14 bases between. CDR1 is SGHRS and CDR2 is YFSETQ in the germline V gene. CDR3 length: 15 residues. CDR3 bases: TGCGCCAGCAGCAGCTGGGGGGACCTCTACAATGAGCAGTTCTTC. Its protein product is CASSSWGDLYNEQFF.

This clonotype was found a few times. CDR3 sequence: CASTHRTGAYEQYF. The CDR3 DNA reads TGTGCCAGCACTCACCGGACAGGGGCCTACGAGCAGTACTTC. The chain has TRBV28 and TRBJ2-7; 9 positions agree with TRBD1. CDR1 and CDR2 (germline): MDHEN, SYDVKM. The junction had 6 bases not matched to a gene; V was cut back by 7 bases and J by 2 bases. CDR3 length equals 14 residues.

This clonotype was counted between two and nine times. The chain couples TRBV12-3 or TRBV12-4 to TRBJ1-2, with 10 bases identical to TRBD1. Trimming cost V 2 bases and J 7 bases; bases outside gene matches: 4. This CDR3 is built from 14 residues. CDR3 in DNA: TGTGCCAGCAGTTTAACGGGGACAGGGGCTGGCTACACCTTC. It codes for CASSLTGTGAGYTF.

The rearrangement joins TRBV20-1 to TRBJ1-1; tentative D call: TRBD1 (6 bases). Between the trimmed V and J ends, which lost 5 bases and 3 bases, there was a span of 13 bases. Germline V gene data show CDR1 as DFQATT and CDR2 as SNEGSKA (reference sequence). This CDR3 contains 13 residues. The CDR3 sequence is CSADTGSDTEAFF. DNA of the CDR3: TGCAGTGCTGATACAGGGTCGGACACTGAAGCTTTCTTT.

This clonotype was seen a few times. V and J are TRBV12-3 or TRBV12-4 and TRBJ1-1; no definite D call. The V and J ends lost 6 bases and 9 bases respectively, with 11 bases between them. CDR3 size: 11 residues. The CDR3 sequence: CASSKQRQAFF. DNA of the CDR3: TGTGCCAGCAGCAAACAGAGACAAGCTTTCTTT.

Details on this clonotype: At one of its ends the junction is not consistent with the germline gene, which may arise from a read error. V usage is TRBV7-7 and J usage is TRBJ1-3; a possible D gene is TRBD1 (5 bases). The CDR3 is made up of 13 amino acids. CDR1 and CDR2 from the germline V gene are SSHAT and FNYEAQ (reference sequence). As DNA, the CDR3 is TGTGCTAGCAGCTCCCTCCCCTCGGACACAATATATTTT. Protein sequence: CASSSLPSDTIYF.

As concerns this clonotype: The junction does not match germline at one end; this may be a read error. V usage is TRBV9 and J usage is TRBJ2-3; D uncertain. CDR3 size: 13 residues. Germline CDR1 and CDR2: SGDLS and YYNGEE. CDR3 amino acids: CASSVDPSVAPHF. The CDR3 bases are TGTGCCAGCAGCGTAGATCCGTCCGTAGCCCCGCATTTT.

The rearrangement joins TRBV6-1 to TRBJ2-3, with 8 bases matching TRBD1. Germline lookup yields CDR1 MNHNS and CDR2 SASEGT. This CDR3 has 15 amino acids. V trimming: 3 bases; J trimming: 10 bases; junction bases outside the gene matches: 12. CDR3 nucleotide sequence: TGTGCCAGCAGTGAGAGCCGGGACAGGATTGTATCGCAGTATTTT. Translation gives CASSESRDRIVSQYF.

This clonotype showed up just a few times. V and J are TRBV5-6 and TRBJ1-4; no definite D call. The CDR3 totals 13 residues. CDR1 and CDR2 (germline): SGHDT, YYEEEE. The V end lost 1 base, the J end lost 8 bases, and 9 bases lay between the germline ends. CDR3 loop: CASSLIQEEKLFF. CDR3 nucleotides: TGTGCCAGCAGCTTGATCCAGGAGGAAAAACTGTTTTTT.

The chain employs TRBV11-2 and TRBJ1-2, with D possibly matching TRBD1 (5 bases). The CDR3 covers 16 residues. The germline V gene has CDR1 SGHAT and CDR2 FQNNGV. With 6 bases removed from V and 6 bases from J, the gap between germline ends came to 23 bases. DNA of the CDR3: TGTGCCAGCAGGCCACCGGGACGGCGTTTTGGTAATGGCTACACCTTC. Residues: CASRPPGRRFGNGYTF.

A single count supports this clonotype. The junction differs from germline at one of its ends, possibly a read error. This chain links TRBV20-1 with TRBJ2-7; D unclear. CDR1 DFQATT and CDR2 SNEGSKA come from the germline V gene (reference sequence). The CDR3 totals 13 residues. The CDR3 loop reads CSATPRSSYEQNF. CDR3 in DNA: TGCAGTGCGACCCCAAGGAGCTCCTACGAGCAGAACTTC.

The chain carries TRBV10-3 and TRBJ2-3; D may be TRBD2 (6 bases). This CDR3 spans 16 amino acids. Germline loops: CDR1 ENHRY, CDR2 SYGVKD. Trimming stripped 6 bases from V and 0 bases from J, with 16 bases between. CDR3 sequence: CAISESKGGSTDTQYF. The CDR3 nucleotides read TGTGCCATCAGCGAATCGAAGGGAGGAAGCACAGATACGCAGTATTTT.

This clonotype was seen more than once but under ten times. The DNA for the CDR3 is TGTGCCAGCTTTAGGGGAGGTACGGGGAGCTCCTACGAGCAGTACTTC. This encodes CASFRGGTGSSYEQYF. The V call is TRBV7-8, the J call TRBJ2-7, with D possibly matching TRBD2 (6 bases). V lost 8 bases, J lost 0 bases, and 20 bases lay in between. The CDR3 totals 16 residues. Germline assignment: CDR1 SGHVS and CDR2 FQNEAQ.

This clonotype has more than one count but fewer than ten. The chain employs TRBV4-3 and TRBJ2-1; 11 bases match TRBD2. The CDR3 consists of 16 residues. Germline V CDR1 and CDR2: LGHNA, YSLEER. After removal of 3 bases from V and 8 bases from J, the junction contained 9 bases not matched to a gene. CDR3 coding DNA: TGCGCCAGCAGCCAGCAACTAGCGGGAGTTTTCGATGAGCAGTTCTTC. Protein sequence: CASSQQLAGVFDEQFF.

This clonotype was seen at least ten times. V usage is TRBV5-1 and J usage is TRBJ2-1, with 7 bases matching TRBD2. Germline V CDR1 and CDR2: SGHRS, YFSETQ. This CDR3 has 14 residues. The trim removed 0 bases at V and 3 bases at J, leaving 0 bases unmatched. CDR3: CASSLERDYNEQFF. CDR3 bases: TGCGCCAGCAGCTTGGAGCGGGACTACAATGAGCAGTTCTTC.

This clonotype was counted at least ten times. The J gene is TRBJ1-2, the V gene TRBV4-1; 7 bases map to TRBD1. The CDR3 sequence is 16 residues long. Looked up from germline, CDR1 is MGHRA and CDR2 is YSYEKL. V shed 1 base and J 4 bases; nucleotides not matched to a gene: 9. CDR3 nucleotide sequence: TGCGCCAGCAGCCAAGTTACCACAGGGGCGGGCTATGGCTACACCTTC. This sequence encodes CASSQVTTGAGYGYTF.

This clonotype was seen ten or more times. The chain couples TRBV28 to TRBJ2-7, with D perhaps TRBD1 or TRBD2 (6 bases each). CDR3 length: 14 residues. Germline V gene sequence: CDR1 MDHEN, CDR2 SYDVKM. Between the trimmed V and J ends, which lost 4 bases and 8 bases, there was a span of 18 bases. The CDR3 sequence: CASSSGGTLLQQYF. The CDR3 coding sequence is TGTGCCAGCAGTTCCGGGGGCACACTTCTCCAGCAGTACTTC. Variable domain in full (rest from reference TRBV28 and TRBJ2-7): DVKVTQSSRYLVKRTGEKVFLECVQDMDHENMFWYRQDPGLGLRLIYFSYDVKMKEKGDIPEGYSVSREKKERFSLILESASTNQTSMYLCASSSGGTLLQQYFGPGTRLTVT.

This chain joins TRBV10-3 and TRBJ2-5; TRBD2 aligns across 8 bases. From germline, CDR1 is ENHRY and CDR2 SYGVKD. The CDR3 runs to 13 residues. Trimming removed 2 bases from V and 9 bases from J; junction bases left unmatched: 5. CDR3 bases: TGTGCCATCAGTGAGACCCCGACTAGCGCCCAGTACTTC. Its translation is CAISETPTSAQYF.

In this sample, this clonotype turned up a few times. The chain joins TRBV20-1 to TRBJ2-7; 8 bases line up with TRBD2. The trim removed 6 bases at V and 0 bases at J, leaving 7 bases unmatched. CDR3 size: 14 residues. Germline-derived CDR1 and CDR2 are DFQATT and SNEGSKA (reference sequence). For the CDR3, the DNA is TGCAGTGCCGAGACTAGCGAGAGCTCCTACGAGCAGTACTTC. Protein product: CSAETSESSYEQYF.

This chain links TRBV5-1 with TRBJ2-5; tentatively, D is TRBD2 (5 bases). Trimming left V 0 bases short and J 7 bases short, with 10 bases between. CDR1 SGHRS and CDR2 YFSETQ come from the germline V gene. The CDR3 is made up of 13 amino acids. This chain's CDR3 is CASSLGIEGTQYF. For the CDR3, the DNA is TGCGCCAGCAGCTTGGGGATTGAGGGGACCCAGTACTTC.

V is TRBV29-1 and J is TRBJ2-3; the D is unclear. CDR1 and CDR2 (germline): SQVTM, ANQGSEA. The germline V and J ends were trimmed by 7 bases and 1 base, with 9 bases remaining between them. This CDR3 is 12 amino acids long. In nucleotides, the CDR3 is TGCAGCGCCTCTGGTCGCACAGATACGCAGTATTTT. This sequence encodes CSASGRTDTQYF.

Only one count was recorded for this clonotype. The junction departs from the called germline gene at one end, perhaps through a read error. V is TRBV4-3 and J is TRBJ2-2, with D perhaps matching TRBD1 (5 bases). The CDR3 totals 18 residues. Germline lookup yields CDR1 LGHNA and CDR2 YSLEER. CDR3 coding DNA: TGCGCCAGGAGCCACATTGTCCGGACACAAGCGAACACCGGGGAGCTGTTTTTT. Its translation: CARSHIVRTQANTGELFF.

This clonotype has at least ten counts. V usage is TRBV6-5 and J usage is TRBJ2-7; D gene unclear. The germline V gene encodes CDR1 MNHEY and CDR2 SVGAGI. The CDR3 is 16 residues long. With 2 bases removed from V and 0 bases from J, the gap between germline ends came to 14 bases. The CDR3 DNA follows: TGTGCCAGCAGTTACGGGTCTGGTACCAGCTCCTACGAGCAGTACTTC. Its translation: CASSYGSGTSSYEQYF.

The chain uses TRBV12-3 or TRBV12-4 and TRBJ2-7; D is tentatively TRBD1 or TRBD2 (5 bases each). The ends were cut back, 5 bases at V and 6 bases at J, with 14 bases in the middle. This CDR3 comprises 13 residues. CDR3 coding DNA: TGTGCCAGCAGTCAAAGGGGAGTAGGCGAGCAGTACTTC. This translates into CASSQRGVGEQYF.

The chain couples TRBV12-3 or TRBV12-4 to TRBJ1-5, with D unresolved. The germline V and J ends were trimmed by 1 base and 2 bases, with 9 bases remaining between them. The CDR3 has 15 amino acids. This CDR3 reads CASSLEGEGNQPQHF. The DNA of the CDR3 is TGTGCCAGCAGTTTAGAGGGTGAGGGCAATCAGCCCCAGCATTTT.

This clonotype was seen a handful of times. The gene calls are TRBV28 and TRBJ2-5; D may correspond to TRBD1 or TRBD2 (5 bases each). Germline CDR1 and CDR2: MDHEN and SYDVKM. V lost 6 bases, J lost 1 base, and 9 bases lay in between. CDR3 length equals 13 residues. The CDR3 reads CASRPGPQETQYF. As DNA, the CDR3 is TGTGCCAGCAGGCCGGGACCCCAAGAGACCCAGTACTTC.

The V and J genes are TRBV11-2 and TRBJ1-2; TRBD1 matches 7 bases. Trimming cost V 5 bases and J 8 bases; bases outside gene matches: 8. This CDR3 is built from 13 residues. Germline-derived CDR1 and CDR2 are SGHAT and FQNNGV. The CDR3 protein is CASSTDRVPGYTF. CDR3 nucleotide sequence: TGTGCCAGCAGCACAGACAGGGTTCCAGGCTACACCTTC.